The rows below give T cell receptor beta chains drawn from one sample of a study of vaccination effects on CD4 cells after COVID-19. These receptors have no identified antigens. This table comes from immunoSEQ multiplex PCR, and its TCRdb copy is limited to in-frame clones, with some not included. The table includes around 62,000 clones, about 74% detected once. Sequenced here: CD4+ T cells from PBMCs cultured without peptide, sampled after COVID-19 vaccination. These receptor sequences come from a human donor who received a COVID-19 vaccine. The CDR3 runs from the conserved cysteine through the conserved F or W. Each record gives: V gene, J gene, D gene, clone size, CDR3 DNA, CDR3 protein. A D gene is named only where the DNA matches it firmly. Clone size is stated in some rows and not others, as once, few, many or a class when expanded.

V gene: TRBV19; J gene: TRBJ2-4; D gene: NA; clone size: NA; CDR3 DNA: TGTGCCAGTAGTACCGACAGGGGGGAAGGACTAGCGGCCAAAAACATTCAGTACTTC; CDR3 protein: CASSTDRGEGLAAKNIQYF
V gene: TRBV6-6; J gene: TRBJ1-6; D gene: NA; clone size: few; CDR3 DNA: TGTGCCAGCAGTTACTCACCCCATAATTCACCCCTCCACTTT; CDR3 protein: CASSYSPHNSPLHF
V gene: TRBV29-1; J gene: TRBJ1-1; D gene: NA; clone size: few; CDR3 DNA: TGCAGCGCTGAGCGGGGGAACACTGAAGCTTTCTTT; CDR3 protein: CSAERGNTEAFF
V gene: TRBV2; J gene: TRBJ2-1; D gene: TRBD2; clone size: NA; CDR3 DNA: TGTGCCAACACTAATTTAGCGGGGGCCTACAATGAGCAGTTCTTC; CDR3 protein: CANTNLAGAYNEQFF
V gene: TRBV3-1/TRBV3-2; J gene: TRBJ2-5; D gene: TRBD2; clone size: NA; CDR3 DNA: TGTGCCAGCAGCCAAGTTAGGCTAGCGGGGGGGCCCGGAGAGACCCAGTACTTC; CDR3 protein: CASSQVRLAGGPGETQYF
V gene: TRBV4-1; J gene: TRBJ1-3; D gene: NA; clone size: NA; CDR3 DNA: TGCGCCAGCAGCCAAGATCCCTGGTCTGGAAACACCATATATTTT; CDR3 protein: CASSQDPWSGNTIYF
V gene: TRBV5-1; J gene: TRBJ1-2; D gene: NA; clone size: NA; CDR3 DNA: TGCGCCAGCAGCTTCGGACAGACTTCTAACTATGGCTACACCTTC; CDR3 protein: CASSFGQTSNYGYTF
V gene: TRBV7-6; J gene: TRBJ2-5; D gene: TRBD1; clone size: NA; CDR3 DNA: TGTGCCAGCAGCTTAAGGTCGCCAGGGGGACAAGAGACCCAGTACTTC; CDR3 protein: CASSLRSPGGQETQYF
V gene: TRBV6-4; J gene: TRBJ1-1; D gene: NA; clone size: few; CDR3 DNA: TGTGCCAGCAGCCTAGACAGGATCGGGAACACTGAAGCTTTCTTT; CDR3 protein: CASSLDRIGNTEAFF
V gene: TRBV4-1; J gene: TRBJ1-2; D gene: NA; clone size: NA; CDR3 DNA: TGCGCCAGCAGCCAAGATCAAGGAAGGGTAGGAGGCTACACCTTC; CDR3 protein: CASSQDQGRVGGYTF
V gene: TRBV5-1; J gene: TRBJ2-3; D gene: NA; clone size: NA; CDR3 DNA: TGCGCCAGCAGCTACGAACAGGGAATCGGGACAGATACGCAGTATTTT; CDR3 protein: CASSYEQGIGTDTQYF
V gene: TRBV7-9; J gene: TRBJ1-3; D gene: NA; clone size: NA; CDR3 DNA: TGTGCCACACGGGCCCAGAGGTCTAGCTCTGGAAACACCATATATTTT; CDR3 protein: CATRAQRSSSGNTIYF
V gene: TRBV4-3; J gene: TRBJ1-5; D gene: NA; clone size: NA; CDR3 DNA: TGCGCCAGCAGCCAAGAACATAATAGCAATCAGCCCCAGCATTTT; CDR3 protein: CASSQEHNSNQPQHF
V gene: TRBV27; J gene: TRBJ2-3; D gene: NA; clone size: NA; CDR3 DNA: TGTGCCAGCAGTTCGTCCTCCTTCTGGACAGGCACAGATACGCAGTATTTT; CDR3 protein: CASSSSSFWTGTDTQYF
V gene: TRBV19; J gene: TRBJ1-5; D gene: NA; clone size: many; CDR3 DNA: TGTGCCAGTAGTATTTTAAGTTTTCCGCCCCAGCATTTT; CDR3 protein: CASSILSFPPQHF
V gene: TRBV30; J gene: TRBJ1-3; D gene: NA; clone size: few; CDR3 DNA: TGTGCCTGGAGAACCGGGACGGCCTCTGGAAACACCATATATTTT; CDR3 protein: CAWRTGTASGNTIYF
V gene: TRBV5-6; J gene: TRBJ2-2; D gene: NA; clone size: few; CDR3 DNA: TGTGCCAGCAGCAATTCGTTGGGGACCGGGGAGCTGTTTTTT; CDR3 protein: CASSNSLGTGELFF
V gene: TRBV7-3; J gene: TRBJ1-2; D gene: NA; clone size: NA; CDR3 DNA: TGTGCCAGCAGCGCCCAGGGAGATGGTGGCTACACCTTC; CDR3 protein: CASSAQGDGGYTF
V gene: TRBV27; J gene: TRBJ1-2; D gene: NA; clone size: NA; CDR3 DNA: TGTGCCAGCAGTTCGACCCTGACCGGGACACATAAGAACTATGGCTACACCTTC; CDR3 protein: CASSSTLTGTHKNYGYTF
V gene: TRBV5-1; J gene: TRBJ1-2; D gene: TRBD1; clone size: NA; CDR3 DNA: TGCGCCAGCAGCGTCTCCGGGACAGGGGATGTCTACACCTTC; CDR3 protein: CASSVSGTGDVYTF
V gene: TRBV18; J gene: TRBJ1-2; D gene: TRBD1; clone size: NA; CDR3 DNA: TGTGCCAGCTCACCAATCGGACAGGGGGGGTCGGTTGGCTACACCTTC; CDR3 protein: CASSPIGQGGSVGYTF
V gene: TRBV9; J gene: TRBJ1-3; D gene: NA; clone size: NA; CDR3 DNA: TGTGCCAGCAGCCGGGAGGCAGGCTCTGGAAACACCATATATTTT; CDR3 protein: CASSREAGSGNTIYF
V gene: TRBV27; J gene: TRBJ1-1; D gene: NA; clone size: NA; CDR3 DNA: TGTGCCAGCAGTTTAGTACGGCTGAACACTGAAGCTTTCTTT; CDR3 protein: CASSLVRLNTEAFF
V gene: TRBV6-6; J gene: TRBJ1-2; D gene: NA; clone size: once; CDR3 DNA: TGTGCCAGCACGGGCAGGCTCAGGCATGGCTACACCTTC; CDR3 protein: CASTGRLRHGYTF
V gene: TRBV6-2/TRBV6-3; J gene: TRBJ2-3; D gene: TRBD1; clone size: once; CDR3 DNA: TGTGCCAGCAGTTATCAAGGGACAGGGGCGAGCACAGATACGCAGTATTTT; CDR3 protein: CASSYQGTGASTDTQYF
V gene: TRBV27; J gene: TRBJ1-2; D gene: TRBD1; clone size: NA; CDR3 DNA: TGTGCCAGCAGCCGCAACGGACAGGGTGTTTTTGGCTACACCTTC; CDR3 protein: CASSRNGQGVFGYTF
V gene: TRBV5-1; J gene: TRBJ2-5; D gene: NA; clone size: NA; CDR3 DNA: TGCGCCAGCAGCCCCCGGGACATCCGGGAGGAGACCCAGTACTTC; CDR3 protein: CASSPRDIREETQYF
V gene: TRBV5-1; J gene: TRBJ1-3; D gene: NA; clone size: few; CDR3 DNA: TGCGCCAGCAGCTTGGCGGGGTTAGGAAACACCATATATTTT; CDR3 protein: CASSLAGLGNTIYF
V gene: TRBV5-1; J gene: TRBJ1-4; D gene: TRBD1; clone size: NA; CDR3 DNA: TGCGCCAGCAGCCCCTGGACAGGGGATAATGAAAAACTGTTTTTT; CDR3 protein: CASSPWTGDNEKLFF
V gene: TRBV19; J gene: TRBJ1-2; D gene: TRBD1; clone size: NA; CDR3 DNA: TGTGCCAGTAGTGTCCCTGACAGGGCCCATGGCTACACCTTC; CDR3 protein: CASSVPDRAHGYTF
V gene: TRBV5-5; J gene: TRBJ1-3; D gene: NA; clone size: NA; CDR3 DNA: TGTGCCAGCAGCGGCCTGGGCGACCCCTCTGGAAACACCATATATTTT; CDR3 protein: CASSGLGDPSGNTIYF
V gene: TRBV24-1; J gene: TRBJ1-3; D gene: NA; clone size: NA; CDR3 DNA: TGTGCCACAGGGGAGGCCTCTGGAAACACCATATATTTT; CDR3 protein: CATGEASGNTIYF
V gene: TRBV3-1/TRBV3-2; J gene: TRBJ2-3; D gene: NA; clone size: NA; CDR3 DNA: TGTGCCAGCAGCCAAGATCTAACGGCGGGGAGGTCCGATACGCAGTATTTT; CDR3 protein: CASSQDLTAGRSDTQYF
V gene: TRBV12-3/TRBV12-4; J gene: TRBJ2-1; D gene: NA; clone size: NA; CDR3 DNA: TGTGCCAGCAGTTTAGAAGCCAGCTCTGAGCAGTTCTTC; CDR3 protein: CASSLEASSEQFF
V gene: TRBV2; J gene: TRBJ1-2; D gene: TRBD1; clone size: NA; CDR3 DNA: TGTGCCAGCAGGGGACAGATTGAGGAGGACACCTTC; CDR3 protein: CASRGQIEEDTF
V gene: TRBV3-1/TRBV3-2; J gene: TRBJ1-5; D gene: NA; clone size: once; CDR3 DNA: TGTGCCAGCAGCCCCGAATCAGGATACAGCCAGCCCCAGCATTTT; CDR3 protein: CASSPESGYSQPQHF
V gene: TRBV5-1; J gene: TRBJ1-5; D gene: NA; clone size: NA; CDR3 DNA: TGCGCCAGCAGCATAGGGGACGGGAATCAGCCCCAGCATTTT; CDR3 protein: CASSIGDGNQPQHF
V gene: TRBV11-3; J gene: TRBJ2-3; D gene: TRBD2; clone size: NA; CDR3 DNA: TGTGCCAGCAGCCGGGGGGGCACAGATACGCAGTATTTT; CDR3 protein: CASSRGGTDTQYF
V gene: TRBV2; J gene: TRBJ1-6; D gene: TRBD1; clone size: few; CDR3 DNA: TGTGCCAGCAGTGAAGCCGGGACAGGGGAGGGCTCACCCCTCCACTTT; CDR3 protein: CASSEAGTGEGSPLHF
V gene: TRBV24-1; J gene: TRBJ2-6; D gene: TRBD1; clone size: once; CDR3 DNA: TGTGCCACCAGTGACACGGGACAGGGAGCCTCTGGGGCCAACGTCCTGACTTTC; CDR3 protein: CATSDTGQGASGANVLTF
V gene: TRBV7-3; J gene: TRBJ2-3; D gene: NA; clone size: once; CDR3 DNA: TGTGCCAGCAGCCCCGGTAGGGGGGCGGAGAATACGCAGTATTTT; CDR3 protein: CASSPGRGAENTQYF
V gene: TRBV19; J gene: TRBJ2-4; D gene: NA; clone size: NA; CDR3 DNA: TGTGCCAGTAGTCGGGGGACAGCCCTTGGCATTCAGTACTTC; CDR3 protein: CASSRGTALGIQYF
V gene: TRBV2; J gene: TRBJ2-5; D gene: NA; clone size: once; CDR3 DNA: TGTGCCAGCCACAGGAACTTCCAAGAGACCCAGTACTTC; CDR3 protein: CASHRNFQETQYF
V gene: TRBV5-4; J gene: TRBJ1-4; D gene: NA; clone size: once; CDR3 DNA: TGTGCCAGCAGCGTTGAGGGTGGAACGGGAAAACTGTTTTTT; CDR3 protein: CASSVEGGTGKLFF
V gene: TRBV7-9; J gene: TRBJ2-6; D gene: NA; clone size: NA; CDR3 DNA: TGTGCCAGCAGCTTAGGGGCTGGGGCCAACGTCCTGACTTTC; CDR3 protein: CASSLGAGANVLTF
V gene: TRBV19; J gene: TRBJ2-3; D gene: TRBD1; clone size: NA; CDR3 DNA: TGTGCCAGTAGTATAGGTCCCGGGACAGGGCCAGATACGCAGTATTTT; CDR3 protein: CASSIGPGTGPDTQYF
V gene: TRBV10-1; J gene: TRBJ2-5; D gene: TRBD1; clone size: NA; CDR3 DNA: TGCGCCAGCAGTGCCCCTGGACAGGGAGATCAAGAGACCCAGTACTTC; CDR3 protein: CASSAPGQGDQETQYF
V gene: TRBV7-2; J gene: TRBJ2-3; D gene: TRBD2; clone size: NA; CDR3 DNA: TGTGCCAGCAGCTTGTCTCGACTAGCGGGGGCGGGAGATACGCAGTATTTT; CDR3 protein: CASSLSRLAGAGDTQYF
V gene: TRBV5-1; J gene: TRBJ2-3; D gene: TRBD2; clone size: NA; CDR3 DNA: TGCGCCAGCAGCTTGGAATGGGCGGGAGGAGGAGATACGCAGTATTTT; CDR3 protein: CASSLEWAGGGDTQYF
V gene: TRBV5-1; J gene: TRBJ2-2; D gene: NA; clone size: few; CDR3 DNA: TGCGCCAGCCGTTCTTTGAACACCGGGGAGCTGTTTTTT; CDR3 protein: CASRSLNTGELFF
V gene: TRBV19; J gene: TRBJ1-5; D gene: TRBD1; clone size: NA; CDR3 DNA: TGTGCCACCGCGGACAGGGGATTCGATCAGCCCCAGCATTTT; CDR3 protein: CATADRGFDQPQHF
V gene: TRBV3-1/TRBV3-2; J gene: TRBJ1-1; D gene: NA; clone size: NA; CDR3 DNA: TGTGCCAGCAGACAAAGGGAGATGAACACTGAAGCTTTCTTT; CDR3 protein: CASRQREMNTEAFF
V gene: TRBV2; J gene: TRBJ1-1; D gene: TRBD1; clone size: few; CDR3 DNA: TGTGCCAGCAGGCGGACAGGGGACGTCAACACTGAAGCTTTCTTT; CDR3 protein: CASRRTGDVNTEAFF
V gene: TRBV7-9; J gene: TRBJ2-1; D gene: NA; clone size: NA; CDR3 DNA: TGTGCCAGCGGTCGAAACTCCAATGAGCAGTTCTTC; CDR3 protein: CASGRNSNEQFF